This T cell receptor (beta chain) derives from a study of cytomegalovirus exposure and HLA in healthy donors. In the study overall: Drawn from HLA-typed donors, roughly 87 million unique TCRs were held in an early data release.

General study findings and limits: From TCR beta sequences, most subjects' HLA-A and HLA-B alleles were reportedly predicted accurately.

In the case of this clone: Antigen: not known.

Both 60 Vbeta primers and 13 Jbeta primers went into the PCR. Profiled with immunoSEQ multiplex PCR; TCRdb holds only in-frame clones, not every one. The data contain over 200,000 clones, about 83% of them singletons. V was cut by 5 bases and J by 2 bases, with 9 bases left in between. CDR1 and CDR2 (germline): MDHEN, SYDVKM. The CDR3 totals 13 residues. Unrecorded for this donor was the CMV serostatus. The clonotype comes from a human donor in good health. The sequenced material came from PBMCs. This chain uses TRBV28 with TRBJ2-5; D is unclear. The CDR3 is CASSTNYQETQYF. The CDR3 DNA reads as TGTGCCAGCAGTACCAACTATCAAGAGACCCAGTACTTC.